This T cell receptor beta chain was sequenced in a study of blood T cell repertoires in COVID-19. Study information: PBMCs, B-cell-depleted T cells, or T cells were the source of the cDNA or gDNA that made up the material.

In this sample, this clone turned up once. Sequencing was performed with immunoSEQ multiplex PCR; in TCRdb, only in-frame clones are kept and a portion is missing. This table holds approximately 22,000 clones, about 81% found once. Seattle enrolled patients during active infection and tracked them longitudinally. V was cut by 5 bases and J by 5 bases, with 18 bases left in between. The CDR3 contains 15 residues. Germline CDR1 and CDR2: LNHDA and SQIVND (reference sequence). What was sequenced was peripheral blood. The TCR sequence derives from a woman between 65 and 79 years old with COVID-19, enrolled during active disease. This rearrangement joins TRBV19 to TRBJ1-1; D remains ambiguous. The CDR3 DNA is TGTGCCAGTAGTCCCGACACCGGAGGGAGAACTGAAGCTTTCTTT. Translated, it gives CASSPDTGGRTEAFF.